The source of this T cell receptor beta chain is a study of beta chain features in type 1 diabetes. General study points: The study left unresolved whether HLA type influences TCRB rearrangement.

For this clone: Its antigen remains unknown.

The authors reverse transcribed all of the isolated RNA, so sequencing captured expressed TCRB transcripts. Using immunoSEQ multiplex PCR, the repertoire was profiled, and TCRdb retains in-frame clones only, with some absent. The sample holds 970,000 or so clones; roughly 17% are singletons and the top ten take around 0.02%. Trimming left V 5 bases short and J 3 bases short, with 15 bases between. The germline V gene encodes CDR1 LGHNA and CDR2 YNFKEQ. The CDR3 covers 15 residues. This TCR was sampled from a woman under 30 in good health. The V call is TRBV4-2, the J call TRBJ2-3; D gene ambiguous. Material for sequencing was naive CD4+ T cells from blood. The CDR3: CASSERAWQTDTQYF. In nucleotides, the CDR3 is TGTGCCAGCAGCGAAAGGGCCTGGCAGACAGATACGCAGTATTTT.